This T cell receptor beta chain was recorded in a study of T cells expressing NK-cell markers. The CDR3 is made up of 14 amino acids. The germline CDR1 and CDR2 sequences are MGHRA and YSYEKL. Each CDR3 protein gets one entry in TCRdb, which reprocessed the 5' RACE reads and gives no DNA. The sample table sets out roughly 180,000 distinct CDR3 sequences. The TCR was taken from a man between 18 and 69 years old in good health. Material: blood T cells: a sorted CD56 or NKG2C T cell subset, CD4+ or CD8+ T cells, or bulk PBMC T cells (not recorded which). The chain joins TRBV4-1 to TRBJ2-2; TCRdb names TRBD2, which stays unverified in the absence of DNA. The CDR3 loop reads CASSQDGETGELFF.